Shown below are 16 T cell receptor beta chains from a single sample sequenced in a study of beta chain features in type 1 diabetes. Their target antigens are unknown. Study-level points and caveats: Shortening of TCRB CDR3s, moderate but significant, appeared in all four CD4+ subsets of Type 1 diabetes patients.

All of the isolated RNA was reverse transcribed, so expressed TCRB transcripts were sequenced. Sequencing used immunoSEQ multiplex PCR; TCRdb keeps in-frame clones, though not all of them. The sample yields 680,000 or so clones, over 10% seen once. Sequenced material: naive CD4+ T cells from blood. Receptor source: a man younger than 35 with type 1 diabetes.

The chain combines TRBV6-5 with TRBJ1-5, with 7 bases that match TRBD1. The CDR3 totals 14 residues. Looked up from germline, CDR1 is MNHEY and CDR2 is SVGAGI. V was clipped by 5 bases and J by 5 bases; unmatched bases: 6. The CDR3 coding sequence is TGTGCCAGCAGTGTTGGACAGGCGGATCAGCCCCAGCATTTT. This encodes CASSVGQADQPQHF.

The chain joins TRBV7-9 to TRBJ1-6; D possibly corresponds to TRBD1 (5 bases). Deletions cut 4 bases from V and 1 base from J, with 17 bases between. The CDR3 spans 18 residues. Germline V lookup: CDR1 SEHNR, CDR2 FQNEAQ (reference sequence). CDR3 sequence (DNA): TGTGCCAGCAGCTGGACATTGTCCTTCGGGTCCTATAATTCACCCCTCCACTTT. Its protein is CASSWTLSFGSYNSPLHF.

Only a few counts were recorded for this clone. The genes are TRBV6-5 and TRBJ2-3; D is ambiguous. The CDR3 is made up of 13 amino acids. Germline V gene data show CDR1 as MNHEY and CDR2 as SVGAGI. V was clipped by 5 bases and J by 6 bases, with 12 bases between them. The CDR3 loop reads CASSTRSADTQYF. CDR3 nucleotides: TGTGCCAGCAGTACCCGGTCGGCGGATACGCAGTATTTT.

The rearrangement joins TRBV5-4 to TRBJ2-5; the match to TRBD1 covers 9 bases. CDR1 is SGHNT, CDR2 YYREEE, per germline (reference sequence). The CDR3 loop spans 15 amino acids. The V gene end was trimmed by 4 bases and the J gene end by 0 bases; junction bases not matched to a gene: 4. The CDR3 here is CASSRWDRDQETQYF. The CDR3, as DNA: TGTGCCAGCAGCCGATGGGACAGGGACCAAGAGACCCAGTACTTC.

The V and J genes are TRBV28 and TRBJ1-1; D is uncertain. The CDR3 sequence is 12 residues long. Germline assignment: CDR1 MDHEN and CDR2 SYDVKM. Trimming stripped 3 bases from V and 4 bases from J, with 6 bases between. CDR3 in amino acids: CASSLVGTEAFF. The CDR3 DNA reads as TGTGCCAGCAGTTTGGTAGGCACTGAAGCTTTCTTT.

The rearrangement joins TRBV2 to TRBJ1-2; perhaps TRBD1 as D (5 bases). Trimming removed 5 bases from V and 3 bases from J, with 16 bases in between. Germline values: CDR1 SNHLY, CDR2 FYNNEI. The CDR3 has 15 amino acids. As DNA, the CDR3 is TGTGCCAGCAGTCAAGGGACGGTGGTTGACTATGGCTACACCTTC. Encoded protein: CASSQGTVVDYGYTF.

In DNA form, the CDR3 reads TGTGCCTGGGACCGACAGGGCGCATACTACGAGCAGTACTTC. As protein: CAWDRQGAYYEQYF. The chain has TRBV30 and TRBJ2-5; TRBD1 matches 7 bases. The tail of the sequence fits TRBJ2-7 better, so the J call may be wrong. The CDR3 has 14 residues. The germline V gene has CDR1 GTSNPN and CDR2 SVGIG (reference sequence).

The chain employs TRBV10-3 and TRBJ1-2; 7 nucleotides agree with TRBD1. This CDR3 comprises 14 residues. J gave up 0 bases and V 7 bases, and 5 bases lay outside the gene matches. Looked up from germline, CDR1 is ENHRY and CDR2 is SYGVKD. The CDR3 region is CAITLGQPNYGYTF. CDR3 nucleotide sequence: TGTGCCATCACCCTGGGACAGCCTAACTATGGCTACACCTTC.

This clone was counted a single time. The chain carries TRBV6-1 and TRBJ2-1; D not resolved. Germline V gene lookup returns CDR1 MNHNS and CDR2 SASEGT. The V gene lost 5 bases and the J gene lost 9 bases, with 11 bases spanning the gap. There are 12 residues in the CDR3. The DNA for the CDR3 is TGTGCCAGCAGTTGGTTGGGGTCTGAGCAGTTCTTC. This translates into CASSWLGSEQFF.

This chain uses TRBV14 with TRBJ1-6; a weak D match, TRBD1 (6 bases). Germline V gene data show CDR1 as SGHDN and CDR2 as FVKESK. The CDR3 has 18 amino acids. Trimming pared 3 bases from V and 3 bases from J, leaving 18 bases between. CDR3 in amino acids: CASSHPDRTGHYNSPLHF. The CDR3 region has the DNA TGTGCCAGCAGCCACCCAGATCGCACAGGGCACTATAATTCACCCCTCCACTTT. Together with reference TRBV14 and TRBJ1-6, the CDR3 gives the full variable domain: EAGVTQFPSHSVIEKGQTVTLRCDPISGHDNLYWYRRVMGKEIKFLLHFVKESKQDESGMPNNRFLAERTGGTYSTLKVQPAELEDSGVYFCASSHPDRTGHYNSPLHFGNGTRLTVT.

The table lists this clone with a few counts. The genes are TRBV27 and TRBJ2-5, with a possible D match to TRBD2 (6 bases). The CDR3 consists of 13 residues. From germline, CDR1 is MNHEY and CDR2 SMNVEV (reference sequence). Trimming took 8 bases from V and 3 from J, leaving 13 bases between them. The CDR3 DNA reads as TGTGCCAGCCAAATCGGCGGGGAAGAGACCCAGTACTTC. Protein sequence: CASQIGGEETQYF.

J is TRBJ1-1 and V is TRBV18, with 7 bases lining up with TRBD1. V was clipped by 6 bases and J by 3 bases; unmatched bases: 7. CDR1 and CDR2 from the germline V gene are KGHSH and LQKENI. The CDR3 is made up of 14 amino acids. CDR3 sequence: CASSMTGRDTEAFF. The CDR3 nucleotides read TGTGCCAGCTCGATGACAGGGAGGGACACTGAAGCTTTCTTT.

This rearrangement joins TRBV6-1 to TRBJ2-1, with D perhaps given as TRBD1 or TRBD2 (5 bases each). The V gene lost 0 bases and the J gene lost 1 base, with 13 bases spanning the gap. Looked up from germline, CDR1 is MNHNS and CDR2 is SASEGT. This CDR3 has 17 residues. The CDR3 coding sequence is TGTGCCAGCAGTGAAGCGCGGGCAGGGATTTCCTACAATGAGCAGTTCTTC. It codes for CASSEARAGISYNEQFF.

The chain couples TRBV19 to TRBJ1-2; D gene unclear. Germline values: CDR1 LNHDA, CDR2 SQIVND (reference sequence). The CDR3 has 12 residues. V gave up 2 bases and J gave up 4 bases, with 5 bases separating them. In DNA, the CDR3 is TGTGCCAGTAGTATATCGAGCTATGGCTACACCTTC. It is translated as CASSISSYGYTF.

This clone was counted between two and nine times. The chain has TRBV6-5 and TRBJ2-1, with no clear D. The CDR3 covers 13 residues. Trimming took 6 bases from V and 8 from J, leaving 14 bases between them. The germline V gene encodes CDR1 MNHEY and CDR2 SVGAGI. CDR3 sequence reads: CASSRTVWDEQFF. In DNA, the CDR3 is TGTGCCAGCAGCCGGACGGTTTGGGATGAGCAGTTCTTC.

There are a few counts of this clone. The chain has TRBV5-1 and TRBJ2-1; no clear D gene. The CDR3 is 13 residues long. V was pared by 1 base and J by 5 bases, with 7 bases between. CDR1 is SGHRS and CDR2 is YFSETQ in the germline V gene. The CDR3 region is CASSLSQNNEQFF. CDR3 bases: TGCGCCAGCAGCTTGTCCCAGAACAATGAGCAGTTCTTC.